This is a list of T cell receptor beta chains from one sample in a study of cytotoxic CD8 clonotypes in ibrutinib-treated CLL. Profiled with immunoSEQ multiplex PCR; TCRdb holds only in-frame clones, not every one. The sample records tens of thousands of clones, approximately 51% being singletons. Specimen: PBMCs, collected before ibrutinib treatment. The receptor source for this set is a human donor with chronic lymphocytic leukemia. Each CDR3 is given without its conserved first and last residue. Fields, in order: V gene, J gene, clone size, D gene, CDR3 protein. A D gene is named only where the DNA matches it firmly. Rows give clone size only sometimes, using once, few, many, or a class for an expanded clone.

>TRBV7-2|TRBJ2-4|-|TRBD1
ASSFLGQGRQY
>TRBV6-5|TRBJ2-6|few|-
ASIGNSGANVLT
>TRBV4-1|TRBJ2-7|few|TRBD1
ASSQEGPTGAPYEQY
>TRBV29-1|TRBJ1-2|-|-
SVVGIGSNGYT
>TRBV7-3|TRBJ1-6|few|-
ASSLRGQRYNSPLH
>TRBV7-6|TRBJ2-3|-|-
ASSLGGRLTDTQY
>TRBV11-2|TRBJ2-1|-|-
ASSSRSSGSYNEQF
>TRBV2|TRBJ2-7|few|-
ASSGYYEQY
>TRBV5-6|TRBJ1-6|-|TRBD1
ASSRGQGAGSPLH
>TRBV5-1|TRBJ2-5|few|-
ASSLVPNQETQY
>TRBV5-1|TRBJ1-2|-|-
ASSLAAADRVT
>TRBV7-6|TRBJ2-3|-|TRBD2
ASSPGTSGADTQY
>TRBV20-1|TRBJ1-2|few|-
SARRGNGYT